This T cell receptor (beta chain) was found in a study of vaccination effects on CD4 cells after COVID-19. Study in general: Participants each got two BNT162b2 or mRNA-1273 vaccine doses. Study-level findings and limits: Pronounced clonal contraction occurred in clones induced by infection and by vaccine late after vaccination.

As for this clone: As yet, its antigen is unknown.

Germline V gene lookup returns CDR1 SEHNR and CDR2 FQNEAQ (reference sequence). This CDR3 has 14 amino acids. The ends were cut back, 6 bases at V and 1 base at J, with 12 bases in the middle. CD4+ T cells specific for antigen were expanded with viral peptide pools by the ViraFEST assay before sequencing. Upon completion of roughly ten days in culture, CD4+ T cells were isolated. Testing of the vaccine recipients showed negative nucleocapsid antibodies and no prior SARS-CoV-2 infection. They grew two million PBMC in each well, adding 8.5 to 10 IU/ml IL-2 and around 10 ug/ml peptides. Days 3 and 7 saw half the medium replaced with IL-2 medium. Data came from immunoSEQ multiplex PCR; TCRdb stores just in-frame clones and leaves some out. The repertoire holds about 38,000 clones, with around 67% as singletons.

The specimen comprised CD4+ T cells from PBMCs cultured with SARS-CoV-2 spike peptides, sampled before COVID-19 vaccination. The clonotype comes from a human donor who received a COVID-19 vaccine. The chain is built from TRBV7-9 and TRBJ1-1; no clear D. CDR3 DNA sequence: TGTGCCAGCAGATCTATGACGGGGAACACTGAAGCTTTCTTT. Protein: CASRSMTGNTEAFF.